Presented here are 10 T cell receptor beta chains from one specimen sequenced in a study of cytomegalovirus exposure and HLA in healthy donors. Only in-frame clones appear in the TCRdb table, and some are missing; sequencing was by immunoSEQ multiplex PCR. The table lists around 150,000 clones, 86% of them singletons. The sample taken for sequencing was PBMCs. These receptors came from a woman in her thirties in good health and CMV-seronegative.

The gene calls are TRBV5-5 and TRBJ1-6; 7 nucleotides match TRBD1. J was trimmed by 9 bases and V by 2 bases; bases with no gene match: 5. Germline CDR1 and CDR2: SGHKS and YYEKEE (reference sequence). The length of the CDR3 is 14 residues. The CDR3 DNA reads as TGTGCCAGCAGCTTACAGGGGAGGGGTTCACCCCTCCACTTT. It encodes CASSLQGRGSPLHF.

The chain employs TRBV11-3 and TRBJ2-3; TRBD2 is a possible D gene (5 bases). CDR1 and CDR2 from the germline V gene are SGHNT and YENEEA. V was trimmed by 5 bases and J by 6 bases, leaving 12 bases between them. CDR3 size: 13 residues. The CDR3 region has the DNA TGTGCCAGCAGCGGGCCGGGGAACGATACGCAGTATTTT. This codes for CASSGPGNDTQYF.

The CDR3 region has the DNA TGTGCCAGCTCACCACCGGGGATACACGACGGGGAGCTGTTTTTT. This codes for CASSPPGIHDGELFF. The V call is TRBV18, the J call TRBJ2-2; D not resolved. The CDR3 covers 15 residues. Germline CDR1 is KGHSH and CDR2 is LQKENI. V was trimmed by 0 bases and J by 7 bases, leaving 12 bases between them.

The rearrangement joins TRBV19 to TRBJ2-3; 10 bases agree with TRBD2. V shed 5 bases, J shed 1 base, and the junction held 6 bases outside the gene matches. Germline-derived CDR1 and CDR2 are LNHDA and SQIVND (reference sequence). This CDR3 spans 16 amino acids. CDR3 nucleotides: TGTGCCAGTAGTGACCCCGGGACTAGCGGCACAGATACGCAGTATTTT. Translated: CASSDPGTSGTDTQYF.

The chain links TRBV27 to TRBJ2-7, with 7 positions matching TRBD1. The CDR3 loop spans 16 amino acids. Germline trimming cut 5 bases from V and 3 bases from J; bases unmatched to any gene: 13. The germline gives CDR1 MNHEY, CDR2 SMNVEV (reference sequence). The CDR3 nucleotides are TGTGCCAGCAGTCAACCCACTAAACAGGGGCTCTACGAGCAGTACTTC. Amino acid sequence: CASSQPTKQGLYEQYF.

This chain joins TRBV11-2 and TRBJ1-2, with a tentative D call TRBD1 (5 bases). V was clipped by 3 bases and J by 2 bases, with 13 bases between them. The germline V gene encodes CDR1 SGHAT and CDR2 FQNNGV. This CDR3 has 15 residues. CDR3 nucleotides: TGTGCCAGCAGCTTCGCCCCTGACAGAAACTATGGCTACACCTTC. This translates into CASSFAPDRNYGYTF.

The rearrangement links TRBV5-1 to TRBJ2-1; D ambiguous. Trimming stripped 1 base from V and 15 bases from J, with 11 bases between. The CDR3 totals 11 residues. Germline-derived CDR1 and CDR2 are SGHRS and YFSETQ. The CDR3 loop reads CASSLKDQMFF. The DNA for the CDR3 is TGCGCCAGCAGCTTGAAGGACCAGATGTTCTTC.

This sequence joins TRBV6-5 and TRBJ2-1; TRBD2 is a possible D gene (6 bases). The V and J ends lost 6 bases and 10 bases respectively, with 19 bases between them. Germline CDR1 is MNHEY and CDR2 is SVGAGI. The length of the CDR3 is 14 residues. The chain's CDR3 is CASSGTLFEGEQFF. The CDR3 DNA sequence: TGTGCCAGCAGCGGGACTCTTTTCGAAGGGGAGCAGTTCTTC.

This rearrangement joins TRBV28 to TRBJ2-1; tentative D call: TRBD2 (6 bases). The V gene's germline CDR1 is MDHEN and CDR2 SYDVKM. V was clipped by 6 bases and J by 0 bases, with 15 bases between them. This CDR3 has 16 amino acids. CDR3 region: CASRVRDSSSYNEQFF. The DNA for the CDR3 is TGTGCCAGCAGAGTCCGGGACTCCAGCTCCTACAATGAGCAGTTCTTC.

This clone has only a few counts. The chain recombines TRBV5-1 with TRBJ2-1; TRBD2 agrees at 12 bases. Germline values: CDR1 SGHRS, CDR2 YFSETQ. This CDR3 comprises 18 residues. The V and J ends lost 0 bases and 7 bases, in that order; junction bases with no gene match: 11. CDR3 DNA: TGCGCCAGCAGCTTGGCTAGCGGGGGGGCTCGCTTCGGGAATGAGCAGTTCTTC. Translation gives CASSLASGGARFGNEQFF.